This TCR beta chain was sequenced during a study of blood T cell repertoires in COVID-19. Study background: The study drew acute and convalescent COVID-19 samples from the United States, Italy and Spain.

Recruits, aged about 18 to 100 years, lived in about two dozen US areas. Participants reported their clinical history, and cohort assignment relied on those reports. Original processing methods: Using reference gene primer amplification, nucleated cell counts were estimated. The table came from immunoSEQ multiplex PCR; TCRdb's copy has only in-frame clones and leaves some out. Clone size and V and J calls were adopted from that table, with D and trimming inferred from the DNA. The data show about 48,000 clones, around 87% seen once. Sequencing was performed on PBMCs or T cells enriched from blood (not recorded which). The sequence derives from a woman between 50 and 59 years old who had recovered from COVID-19.

The CDR3, as DNA: TGTGCCAGCAGTTTTGTACAGGGGGCTTCTGGAAACACCATATATTTT. Protein: CASSFVQGASGNTIYF. V is TRBV28 and J is TRBJ1-3; 9 bases align to TRBD1. With 3 bases clipped from V and 1 base from J, the junction kept 4 bases outside the gene matches. CDR3 length: 16 residues. Germline lookup yields CDR1 MDHEN and CDR2 SYDVKM.